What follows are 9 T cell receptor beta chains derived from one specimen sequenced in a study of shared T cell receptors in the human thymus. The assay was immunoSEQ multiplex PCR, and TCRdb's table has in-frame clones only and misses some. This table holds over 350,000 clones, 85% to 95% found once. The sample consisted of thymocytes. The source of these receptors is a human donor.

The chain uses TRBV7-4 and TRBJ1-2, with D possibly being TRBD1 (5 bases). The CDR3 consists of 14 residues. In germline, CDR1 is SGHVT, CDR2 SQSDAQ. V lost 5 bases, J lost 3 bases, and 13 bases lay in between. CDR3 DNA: TGTGCCAGCAGCCCGCCGGGACGGTACTATGGCTACACCTTC. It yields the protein CASSPPGRYYGYTF.

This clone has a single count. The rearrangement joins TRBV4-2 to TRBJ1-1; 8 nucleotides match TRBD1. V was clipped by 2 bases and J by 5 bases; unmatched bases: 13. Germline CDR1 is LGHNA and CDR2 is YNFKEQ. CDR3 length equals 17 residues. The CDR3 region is CASSQKFGQGGETEAFF. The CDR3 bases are TGTGCCAGCAGCCAAAAATTTGGACAGGGAGGTGAAACTGAAGCTTTCTTT.

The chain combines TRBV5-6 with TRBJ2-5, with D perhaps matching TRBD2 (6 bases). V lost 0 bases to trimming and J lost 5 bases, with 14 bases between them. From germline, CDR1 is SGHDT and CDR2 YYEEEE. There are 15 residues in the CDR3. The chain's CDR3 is CASSLGDFNDETQYF. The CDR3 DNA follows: TGTGCCAGCAGCTTGGGGGACTTTAATGATGAGACCCAGTACTTC.

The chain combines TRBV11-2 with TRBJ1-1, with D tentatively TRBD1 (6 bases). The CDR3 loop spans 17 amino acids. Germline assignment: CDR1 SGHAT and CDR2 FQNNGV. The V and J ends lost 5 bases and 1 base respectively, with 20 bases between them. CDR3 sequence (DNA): TGTGCCAGCAGCCTTCTGAACCCGGACAGACGGAACACTGAAGCTTTCTTT. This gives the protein CASSLLNPDRRNTEAFF.

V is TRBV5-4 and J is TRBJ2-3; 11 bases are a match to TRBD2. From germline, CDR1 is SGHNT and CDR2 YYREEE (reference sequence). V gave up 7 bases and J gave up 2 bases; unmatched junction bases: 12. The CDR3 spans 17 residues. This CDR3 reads CASRGTSGPEATDTQYF. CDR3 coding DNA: TGTGCCAGCCGGGGGACTAGCGGCCCAGAGGCCACAGATACGCAGTATTTT.

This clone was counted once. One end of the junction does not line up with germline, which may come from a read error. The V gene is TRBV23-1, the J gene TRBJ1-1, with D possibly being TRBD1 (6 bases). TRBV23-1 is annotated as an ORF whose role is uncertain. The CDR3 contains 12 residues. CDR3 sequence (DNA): TGCGCCAGCAGTCAATCCGGGGGCCCCGCGGTCTTT. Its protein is CASSQSGGPAVF.

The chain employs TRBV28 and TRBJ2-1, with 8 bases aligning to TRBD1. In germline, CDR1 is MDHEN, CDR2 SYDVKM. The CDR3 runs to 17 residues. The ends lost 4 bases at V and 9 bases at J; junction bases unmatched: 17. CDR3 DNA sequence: TGTGCCAGCAGTTCGTTAATAGGACAGGGTTTCGACAGTGAGCAGTTCTTC. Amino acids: CASSSLIGQGFDSEQFF.

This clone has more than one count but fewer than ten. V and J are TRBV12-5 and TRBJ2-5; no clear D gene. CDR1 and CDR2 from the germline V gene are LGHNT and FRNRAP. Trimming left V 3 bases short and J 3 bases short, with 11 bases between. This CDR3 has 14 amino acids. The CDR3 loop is CASGFSRSKETQYF. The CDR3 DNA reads TGTGCTAGTGGTTTTTCCCGATCGAAAGAGACCCAGTACTTC. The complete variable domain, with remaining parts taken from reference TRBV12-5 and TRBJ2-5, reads DARVTQTPRHKVTEMGQEVTMRCQPILGHNTVFWYRQTMMQGLELLAYFRNRAPLDDSGMPKDRFSAEMPDATLATLKIQPSEPRDSAVYFCASGFSRSKETQYFGPGTRLLVL.

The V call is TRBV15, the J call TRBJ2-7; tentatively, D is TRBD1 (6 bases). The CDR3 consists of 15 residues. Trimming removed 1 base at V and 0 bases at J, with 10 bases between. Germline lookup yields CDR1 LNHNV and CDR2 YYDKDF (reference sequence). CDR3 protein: CATSRGQALSYEQYF. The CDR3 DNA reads TGTGCCACCAGCAGAGGACAGGCCCTCTCCTACGAGCAGTACTTC. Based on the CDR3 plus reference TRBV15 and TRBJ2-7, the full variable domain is DAMVIQNPRYQVTQFGKPVTLSCSQTLNHNVMYWYQQKSSQAPKLLFHYYDKDFNNEADTPDNFQSRRPNTSFCFLDIRSPGLGDTAMYLCATSRGQALSYEQYFGPGTRLTVT.